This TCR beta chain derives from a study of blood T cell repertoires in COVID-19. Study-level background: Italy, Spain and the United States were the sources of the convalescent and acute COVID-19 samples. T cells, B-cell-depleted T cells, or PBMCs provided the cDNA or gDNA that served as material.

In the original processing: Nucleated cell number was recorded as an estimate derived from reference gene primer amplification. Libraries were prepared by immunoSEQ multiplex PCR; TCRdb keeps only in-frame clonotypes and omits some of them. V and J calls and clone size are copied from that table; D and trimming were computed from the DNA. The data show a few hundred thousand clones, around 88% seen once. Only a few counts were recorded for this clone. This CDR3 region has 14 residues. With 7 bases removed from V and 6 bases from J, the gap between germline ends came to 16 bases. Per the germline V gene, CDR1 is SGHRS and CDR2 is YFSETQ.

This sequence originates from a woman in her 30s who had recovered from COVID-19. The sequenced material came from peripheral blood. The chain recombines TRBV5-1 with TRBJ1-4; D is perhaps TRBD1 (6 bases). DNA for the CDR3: TGCGCCAGCGAACCCCGTGGGGGCGATGAAAAACTGTTTTTT. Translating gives CASEPRGGDEKLFF.